The rows below give T cell receptor beta chains drawn from one sample of a study of blood T cell repertoires in COVID-19. Produced via immunoSEQ multiplex PCR; TCRdb's table is partial and in-frame only. The sample has roughly 20,000 clones, 80% to 90% seen once; the top ten hold 20% to 30%. Sequencing was done on a sample of peripheral blood. The receptor set was obtained from a human donor with active COVID-19. The donor label of this sample is uncertain. Each CDR3 is given with its conserved first and last residue. D genes are given only for firm matches. The size field is filled for only some rows; it gives once, few, many or a size class.

V	J	size	length	D	DNA	CDR3
TRBV12-3/TRBV12-4	TRBJ2-7	.	13	.	TGTGCCAGCAGAAAGATATTCGGGGACGAGCAGTACTTC	CASRKIFGDEQYF
TRBV5-1	TRBJ2-2	.	14	.	TGCGCCAGCAGCGGCAGCGGATCCACCGGGGAGCTGTTTTTT	CASSGSGSTGELFF
TRBV11-2	TRBJ2-7	.	11	.	TGTGCCAGCAGCTCGTCCTACGAGCAGTACTTC	CASSSSYEQYF
TRBV19	TRBJ2-1	.	17	TRBD2	TGTGCCAGTAGTATCGGACTAGCGGGGGGGCCTGGCAATGAGCAGTTCTTC	CASSIGLAGGPGNEQFF
TRBV10-1	TRBJ1-4	few	13	.	TGCGCCAGCAGTGACAGGTATAGTGAAAAACTGTTTTTT	CASSDRYSEKLFF
TRBV6-2/TRBV6-3	TRBJ2-3	.	17	.	TGTGCCAGCAGTTATCCCTTAGGCACAGGGGGGGGAGGGACGCAGTATTTT	CASSYPLGTGGGGTQYF
TRBV27	TRBJ1-2	.	12	.	TGTGCCAGCAGTTTATCCGGGAATGGCTACACCTTC	CASSLSGNGYTF
TRBV5-5	TRBJ2-5	.	14	TRBD1	TGTGCCAGCGGTCAGGGGGCATCCCGAGAGACCCAGTACTTC	CASGQGASRETQYF
TRBV19	TRBJ1-6	.	17	TRBD1	TGTGCCAGTAGTACCTCTGGGACAGTGGTTGGTGGTTCACCCCTCCACTTT	CASSTSGTVVGGSPLHF
TRBV18	TRBJ2-5	.	15	TRBD2	TGTGCCAGCTCCCCCCGGACTAGCCACCAAGAGACCCAGTACTTC	CASSPRTSHQETQYF
TRBV7-3	TRBJ2-7	.	12	.	TGTGCCAGCAGCTTAATGACAGCCGAGCAGTACTTC	CASSLMTAEQYF
TRBV10-3	TRBJ2-3	.	14	.	TGTGCCATCAGCGAGGGGGGGAACACAGATACGCAGTATTTT	CAISEGGNTDTQYF
TRBV7-9	TRBJ1-6	.	15	.	TGTGCCAGCAGCGAAACAGGGACCTATAATTCACCCCTCCACTTT	CASSETGTYNSPLHF
TRBV6-1	TRBJ2-4	.	17	.	TGTGCCAGCAGTGAAGAGGCTGGCGGGATAGCCAAAAACATTCAGTACTTC	CASSEEAGGIAKNIQYF
TRBV4-1	TRBJ1-3	.	16	.	TGCGCCAGCAGCCAAGATCCGGCGGGCTCTGGAAACACCATATATTTT	CASSQDPAGSGNTIYF
TRBV7-2	TRBJ2-3	once	15	TRBD2	TGTGCCGTCTCGGGCGGGAGGTCCCGCACAGATACGCAGTATTTT	CAVSGGRSRTDTQYF
TRBV29-1	TRBJ1-4	.	13	.	TGCAGCGTTGGATTAGCAACTAATGAAAAACTGTTTTTT	CSVGLATNEKLFF
TRBV28	TRBJ2-2	.	13	TRBD2	TGTGCCACAATAGCGGGACTTTCGGGGGAGCTGTTTTTT	CATIAGLSGELFF
TRBV6-2/TRBV6-3	TRBJ1-5	.	17	TRBD1	TGTGCCAGCAGTCGCAGGGACAGGATGTATAGCAATCAGCCCCAGCATTTT	CASSRRDRMYSNQPQHF
TRBV7-9	TRBJ2-7	.	13	.	TGTGCCAGCAGCTTTGAGGCCCTCTACGAGCAGTACTTC	CASSFEALYEQYF
TRBV5-1	TRBJ2-2	few	16	TRBD1	TGCGCCAGCACCAGCGCGGGACAGGCAAACACCGGGGAGCTGTTTTTT	CASTSAGQANTGELFF
TRBV6-4	TRBJ1-1	once	12	TRBD1	TGTGCCAGCAGTGACCTAACAGGGGCGGCTTTCTTT	CASSDLTGAAFF
TRBV25-1	TRBJ2-7	.	12	.	TGTGCCAGCAGTGAGTCCGTTTACGAGCAGTACTTC	CASSESVYEQYF
TRBV15	TRBJ2-2	.	18	TRBD2	TGTGCCACCAGGGGACTAGCGGGAGGGTGGGGGAACACCGGGGAGCTGTTTTTT	CATRGLAGGWGNTGELFF
TRBV19	TRBJ2-4	.	15	.	TGTGCCAGTAGAACCCACCACGAAGCCGGGGACATTCAGTACTTC	CASRTHHEAGDIQYF
TRBV10-3	TRBJ2-3	.	14	TRBD2	TGTGCCATCAAACTAGCGCGGGACACAGATACGCAGTATTTT	CAIKLARDTDTQYF
TRBV2	TRBJ1-4	.	15	.	TGTGCCAGCAAAACGTACACGGGTGGTAATGAAAAACTGTTTTTT	CASKTYTGGNEKLFF
TRBV2	TRBJ1-1	.	15	.	TGTGCCAGCACCCTGACAGGTTCTCTTAACACTGAAGCTTTCTTT	CASTLTGSLNTEAFF
TRBV6-2/TRBV6-3	TRBJ2-5	.	16	.	TGTGCCAGCAGTTACTTGGACTCAAGGTCAGGAGAGACCCAGTACTTC	CASSYLDSRSGETQYF
TRBV4-2	TRBJ2-3	.	15	.	TGTGCCAGCAGCCAAGATGTGGCCATCACAGATACGCAGTATTTT	CASSQDVAITDTQYF
TRBV6-2/TRBV6-3	TRBJ2-1	.	12	.	TGTGCCAGCAGTTCAACTAGCAATGAGCAGTTCTTC	CASSSTSNEQFF
TRBV4-1	TRBJ1-4	.	14	TRBD1	TGCGCCAGCAGCGTACAGGGGACTAATGAAAAACTGTTTTTT	CASSVQGTNEKLFF
TRBV6-2/TRBV6-3	TRBJ2-1	.	14	TRBD2	TGTGCCAGCAGCGGAGCGGGAGGGGGCCATGAGCAGTTCTTC	CASSGAGGGHEQFF
TRBV19	TRBJ1-1	.	12	.	TGTGCCAGTAGAGGACGGGGCACTGAAGCTTTCTTT	CASRGRGTEAFF
TRBV10-3	TRBJ1-4	.	15	TRBD1	TGTGCCATCAGTGACCAGGGACAGGGGAATGAAAAACTGTTTTTT	CAISDQGQGNEKLFF
TRBV6-2/TRBV6-3	TRBJ2-3	.	16	.	TGTGCCAGCAGTTATCCCAGCGGAATGCCGGAGGATACGCAGTATTTT	CASSYPSGMPEDTQYF
TRBV6-4	TRBJ2-1	.	15	TRBD1	TGTGCCAGCAGTGTCGACAGGGATTCCTACAATGAGCAGTTCTTC	CASSVDRDSYNEQFF
TRBV27	TRBJ2-7	.	14	TRBD1	TGTGCCGGTGCCTCCGGGACAGTTTCGTGCGAGCAGTACTTC	CAGASGTVSCEQYF
TRBV11-2	TRBJ2-5	.	14	.	TGTGCCAGCAGCCCCCTTCACGGGCAAGAGACCCAGTACTTC	CASSPLHGQETQYF
TRBV9	TRBJ1-1	.	15	.	TGTGCCAGCAGCGTAGGTGGGGGCATGAACACTGAAGCTTTCTTT	CASSVGGGMNTEAFF
TRBV25-1	TRBJ2-7	.	12	TRBD2	TGTGCCAGCCAAGCGGGGGCCTACGAGCAGTACTTC	CASQAGAYEQYF
TRBV19	TRBJ2-7	.	15	.	TGTGCCAGTAGTATAGACCGACAACCGTCCTACGAGCAGTACTTC	CASSIDRQPSYEQYF
TRBV15	TRBJ2-3	once	16	TRBD2	TGTGCCACCAGCCGAAGACTAGCGGGGGGCACAGATACGCAGTATTTT	CATSRRLAGGTDTQYF
TRBV6-6	TRBJ2-7	.	13	TRBD2	TGTGCCAGCAGTCCCGGGAGGCCCCTTGAGCAGTACTTC	CASSPGRPLEQYF
TRBV7-9	TRBJ2-3	.	15	.	TGTGCCAGCAGCTTACTACGTGCTAGGGGAGATACGCAGTATTTT	CASSLLRARGDTQYF
TRBV25-1	TRBJ1-2	.	11	.	TGTGCCAGCAGTGCCGGGGAAGGCTACACCTTC	CASSAGEGYTF
TRBV5-4	TRBJ2-1	.	16	TRBD2	TGTGCCAGCACCACTGGCGGACTAGCGGGAGGTGGTGAGCAGTTCTTC	CASTTGGLAGGGEQFF
TRBV19	TRBJ2-2	.	15	TRBD2	TGTGCCAGTACCCCCGGGACTAGTTTCTCCGGGGAGCTGTTTTTT	CASTPGTSFSGELFF
TRBV6-6	TRBJ2-3	.	15	.	TGTGCCAGCAGTACCCCAGACAGGATCACAGATACGCAGTATTTT	CASSTPDRITDTQYF
TRBV19	TRBJ1-2	.	15	.	TGTGCCAGTATCCCGCCGGGCAGGGGAAGTCGTGGCTACACCTTC	CASIPPGRGSRGYTF
TRBV28	TRBJ2-1	.	14	TRBD2	TGTGCCAGCAGAGCGACTAGCGGGACGTTTGAGCAGTTCTTC	CASRATSGTFEQFF
TRBV5-1	TRBJ1-3	.	17	.	TGCGCCAGCAGCTTGGACGGTCACAGGAGCTCTGGAAACACCATATATTTT	CASSLDGHRSSGNTIYF
TRBV12-3/TRBV12-4	TRBJ1-2	.	12	.	TGTGCCAGCAGTTTATCGAGTTATGGCTACACCTTC	CASSLSSYGYTF